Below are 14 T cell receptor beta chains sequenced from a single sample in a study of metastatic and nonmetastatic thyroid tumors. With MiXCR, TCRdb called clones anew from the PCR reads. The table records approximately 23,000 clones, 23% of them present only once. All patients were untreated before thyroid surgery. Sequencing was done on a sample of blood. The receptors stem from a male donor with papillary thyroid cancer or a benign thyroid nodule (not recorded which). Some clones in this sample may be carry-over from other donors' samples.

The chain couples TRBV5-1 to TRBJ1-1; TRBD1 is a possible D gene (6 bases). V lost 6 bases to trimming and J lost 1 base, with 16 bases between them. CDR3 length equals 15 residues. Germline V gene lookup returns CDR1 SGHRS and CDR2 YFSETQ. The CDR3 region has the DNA TGCGCCAGCAACAGTGGGGACACCTCGAACACTGAAGCTTTCTTT. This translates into CASNSGDTSNTEAFF.

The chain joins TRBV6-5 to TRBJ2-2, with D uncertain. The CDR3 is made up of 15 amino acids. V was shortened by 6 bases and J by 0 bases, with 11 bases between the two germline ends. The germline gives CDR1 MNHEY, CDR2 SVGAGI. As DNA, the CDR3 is TGTGCCAGCAGCTATGGGTTCGCGAACACCGGGGAGCTGTTTTTT. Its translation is CASSYGFANTGELFF.

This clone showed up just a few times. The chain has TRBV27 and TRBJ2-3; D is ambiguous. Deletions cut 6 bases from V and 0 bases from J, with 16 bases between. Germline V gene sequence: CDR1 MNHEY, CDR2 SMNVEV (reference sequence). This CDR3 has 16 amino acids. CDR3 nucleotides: TGTGCCAGCAGCAGCCTATCACTGGGTAGCACAGATACGCAGTATTTT. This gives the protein CASSSLSLGSTDTQYF.

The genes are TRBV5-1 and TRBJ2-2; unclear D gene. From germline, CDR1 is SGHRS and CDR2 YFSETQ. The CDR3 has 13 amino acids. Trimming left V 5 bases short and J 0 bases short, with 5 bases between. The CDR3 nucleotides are TGCGCCAGCAGGGTATCGAACACCGGGGAGCTGTTTTTT. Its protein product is CASRVSNTGELFF. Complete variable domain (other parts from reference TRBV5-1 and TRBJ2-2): KAGVTQTPRYLIKTRGQQVTLSCSPISGHRSVSWYQQTPGQGLQFLFEYFSETQRNKGNFPGRFSGRQFSNSRSEMNVSTLELGDSALYLCASRVSNTGELFFGEGSRLTVL.

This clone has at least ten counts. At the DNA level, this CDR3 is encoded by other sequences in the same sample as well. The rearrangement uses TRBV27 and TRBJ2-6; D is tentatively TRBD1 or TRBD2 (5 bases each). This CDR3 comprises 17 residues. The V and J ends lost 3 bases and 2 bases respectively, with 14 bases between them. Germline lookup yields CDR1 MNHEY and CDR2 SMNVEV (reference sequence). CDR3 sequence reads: CASSFLGDGAGANVLTF. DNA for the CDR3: TGTGCCAGCAGTTTTTTGGGGGACGGCGCTGGGGCCAACGTCCTGACTTTC.

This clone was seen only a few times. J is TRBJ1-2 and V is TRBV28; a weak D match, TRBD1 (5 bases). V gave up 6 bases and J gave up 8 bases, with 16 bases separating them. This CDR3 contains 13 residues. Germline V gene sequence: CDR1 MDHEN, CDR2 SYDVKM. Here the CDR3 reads CASSFRDPGGYTF. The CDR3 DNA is TGTGCCAGCAGCTTTCGGGACCCTGGGGGCTACACCTTC.

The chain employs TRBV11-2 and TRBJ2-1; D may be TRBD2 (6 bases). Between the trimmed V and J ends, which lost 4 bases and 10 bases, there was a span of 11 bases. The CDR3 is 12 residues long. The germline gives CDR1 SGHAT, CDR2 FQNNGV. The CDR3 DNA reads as TGTGCCAGCAGCTACATTAGCGGCGAGCAGTTCTTC. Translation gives CASSYISGEQFF.

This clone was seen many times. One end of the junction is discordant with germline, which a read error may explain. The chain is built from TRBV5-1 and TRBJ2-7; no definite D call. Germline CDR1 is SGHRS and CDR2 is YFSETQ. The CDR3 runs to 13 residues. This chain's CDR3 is CASSFLLSGPPNF. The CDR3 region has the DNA TGCGCCAGCAGCTTCCTACTTTCCGGGCCGCCCAACTTC.

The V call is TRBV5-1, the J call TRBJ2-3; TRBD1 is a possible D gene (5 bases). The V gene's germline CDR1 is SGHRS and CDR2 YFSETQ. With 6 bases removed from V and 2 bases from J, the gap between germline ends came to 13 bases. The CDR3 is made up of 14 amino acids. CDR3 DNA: TGCGCCAGCACCTTAAGGGGCTCCACAGATACGCAGTATTTT. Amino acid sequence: CASTLRGSTDTQYF. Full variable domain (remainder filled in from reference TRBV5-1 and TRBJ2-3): KAGVTQTPRYLIKTRGQQVTLSCSPISGHRSVSWYQQTPGQGLQFLFEYFSETQRNKGNFPGRFSGRQFSNSRSEMNVSTLELGDSALYLCASTLRGSTDTQYFGPGTRLTVL.

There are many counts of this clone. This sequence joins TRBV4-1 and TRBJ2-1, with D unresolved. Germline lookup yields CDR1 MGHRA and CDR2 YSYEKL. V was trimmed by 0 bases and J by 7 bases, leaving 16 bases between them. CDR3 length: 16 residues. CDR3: CASSQDHTGLQNEQFF. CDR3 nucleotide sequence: TGCGCCAGCAGCCAAGATCACACGGGCTTACAAAATGAGCAGTTCTTC.

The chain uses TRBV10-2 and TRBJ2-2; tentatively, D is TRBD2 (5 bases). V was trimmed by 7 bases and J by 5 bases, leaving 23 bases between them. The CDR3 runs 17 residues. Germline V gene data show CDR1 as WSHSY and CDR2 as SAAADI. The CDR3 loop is CASIPRGLRSGTGELFF. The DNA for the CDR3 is TGCGCCAGCATTCCCAGAGGGTTGCGGAGTGGGACCGGGGAGCTGTTTTTT.

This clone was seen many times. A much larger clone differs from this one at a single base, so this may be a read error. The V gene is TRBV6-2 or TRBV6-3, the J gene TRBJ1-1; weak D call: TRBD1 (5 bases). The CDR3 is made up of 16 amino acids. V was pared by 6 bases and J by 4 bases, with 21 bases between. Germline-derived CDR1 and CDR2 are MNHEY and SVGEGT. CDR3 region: CASRGTGRRGGTEAFF. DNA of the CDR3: TGTGCCAGCAGGGGTACGGGGCGGCGGGGGGGCACTGAAGCTTTCTTT.

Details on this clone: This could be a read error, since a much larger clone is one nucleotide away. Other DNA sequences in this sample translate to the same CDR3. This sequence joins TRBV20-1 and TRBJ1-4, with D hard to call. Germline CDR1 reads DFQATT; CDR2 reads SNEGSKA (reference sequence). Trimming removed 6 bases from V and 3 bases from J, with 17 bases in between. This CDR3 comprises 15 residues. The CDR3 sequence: CSAPIAEQANEKLFF. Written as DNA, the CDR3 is TGCAGTGCACCAATCGCAGAGCAGGCTAATGAAAAACTGTTTTTT.

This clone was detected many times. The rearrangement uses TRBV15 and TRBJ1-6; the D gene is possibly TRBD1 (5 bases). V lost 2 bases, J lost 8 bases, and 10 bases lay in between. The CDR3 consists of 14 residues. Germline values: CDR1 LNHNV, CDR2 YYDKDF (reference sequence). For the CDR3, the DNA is TGTGCCACCAGCAGACAGGGTCAGGATTCACCCCTCCACTTT. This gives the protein CATSRQGQDSPLHF. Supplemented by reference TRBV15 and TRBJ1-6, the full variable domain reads DAMVIQNPRYQVTQFGKPVTLSCSQTLNHNVMYWYQQKSSQAPKLLFHYYDKDFNNEADTPDNFQSRRPNTSFCFLDIRSPGLGDTAMYLCATSRQGQDSPLHFGNGTRLTVT.